A selection of T cell receptor beta chains follows, all from one sample in a study of T-cell memory formation after mild COVID-19. TCRdb re-derived calls from the 5' RACE reads in MiXCR, one entry per CDR3 protein. The table includes roughly 190,000 distinct CDR3 sequences, roughly 10% detected once. The sequencing sample was made of PBMCs or a T cell subset sorted from them (not recorded which). These receptors all come from a man in his late teens or twenties who had mild COVID-19 (a few samples of this study predate the infection). Cell type and time point are not known. Each CDR3 is given with its conserved first and last residue. A D gene is named only where the DNA matches it firmly.

V gene,D gene,J gene,CDR3 length,CDR3 protein
TRBV10-3,-,TRBJ1-1,11,CAIRQGTEAFF
TRBV15,-,TRBJ2-6,16,CATSRARTSGANVLTF
TRBV4-1,TRBD1,TRBJ2-7,17,CASSQDSQGQGYYEQYF
TRBV6-5,-,TRBJ1-2,15,CASSSRDTDNYGYTF
TRBV6-2/TRBV6-3,-,TRBJ1-1,14,CASSYTGMNTEAFF
TRBV6-2/TRBV6-3,-,TRBJ1-5,13,CASSFSWDQPQHF
TRBV4-1,TRBD2,TRBJ2-7,18,CASSQFSIGLAVLGEQYF
TRBV28,-,TRBJ1-5,13,CASSPGGSRPQHF
TRBV20-1,-,TRBJ2-7,11,CSAIEGYEQYF
TRBV11-3,-,TRBJ2-2,16,CASSLDGEVGAGELFF
TRBV18,-,TRBJ1-1,13,CASSPPGYTEAFF
TRBV7-3,-,TRBJ2-6,15,CASGGRRSGANVLTF
TRBV20-1,-,TRBJ2-5,12,CSAGGAQETQYF
TRBV7-2,-,TRBJ1-4,15,CASSSGRLGLEKLFF
TRBV4-2,-,TRBJ2-5,13,CASSQDITETQYF
TRBV18,-,TRBJ2-5,13,CASSVSGQETQYF
TRBV20-1,-,TRBJ1-3,14,CSAESSGSGNTIYF
TRBV10-3,-,TRBJ1-1,13,CAISVTSDTEAFF
TRBV11-2,-,TRBJ1-2,13,CASGPRESEGYTF
TRBV9,-,TRBJ1-2,15,CASSVDGRRYYGYTF
TRBV7-2,TRBD1,TRBJ1-1,14,CASSLGDRVSEAFF
TRBV6-6,TRBD1,TRBJ1-4,14,CASSHRDRVVKLFF
TRBV20-1,TRBD1,TRBJ2-1,15,CSALPGGTLYNEQFF
TRBV19,-,TRBJ1-5,14,CASTEARVNQPQHF
TRBV5-1,-,TRBJ1-1,16,CASNPRGEGVNTEAFF
TRBV6-5,TRBD1,TRBJ1-4,15,CASSHRTGFNEKLFF
TRBV4-2,-,TRBJ2-5,13,CASSQDIRETQYF
TRBV5-6,-,TRBJ1-6,14,CASSLLGPTPLVHF
TRBV20-1,-,TRBJ2-5,12,CSARFGQETQYF
TRBV14,-,TRBJ1-4,13,CASSQEAGGKLFF
TRBV28,-,TRBJ2-3,13,CASSTRPRGTQYF
TRBV12-3/TRBV12-4,-,TRBJ1-1,11,CASSRREEAFF
TRBV6-5,-,TRBJ1-4,14,CASSYISTNEKLFF
TRBV12-3/TRBV12-4,-,TRBJ1-5,13,CASSRVGNQPQHF
TRBV5-1,-,TRBJ2-5,15,CASSLANGGGETQYF